This TCR beta chain was obtained from a study of molecular identifiers for immune sequencing clone quantification. Overall study findings and caveats: Clones of above 20 RNA copies carried over 99% of effector molecules; in naive cells they carried under 1%.

This clonotype was seen repeatedly, ten times or more. The antigen is undetermined. Generation of bulk TCR libraries relied on previously described methods and listed TCR primers. TCRdb redid the calling of the PCR reads with MiXCR, one entry per CDR3 protein. This table holds 550,000 to 750,000 distinct CDR3 sequences, roughly 21% found once. Naive CD8 T cells were picked out by sorting for CD8+CD4-CCR7+CD45RA+. V was cut by 0 bases and J by 6 bases, with 11 bases left in between. The CDR3 is 15 residues long. Germline V lookup: CDR1 LGHNA, CDR2 YSLEER. This sequence was found in a human donor in good health. Some libraries in this study had Jurkat cell RNA spiked in. The chain couples TRBV4-3 to TRBJ1-4; D is possibly TRBD1 (5 bases). Sequenced input: naive CD8+ T cells from blood, with Jurkat cell RNA spiked in. This sample's subset: FACS-sorted CD8+CD4-CCR7+CD45RA+ naive T cells. The DNA of the CDR3 is TGCGCCAGCAGCCAAGATTTGGCAGGGCATGAAAAACTGTTTTTT. Translated, it gives CASSQDLAGHEKLFF.